This T cell receptor (beta chain) comes out of a study of blood T cell repertoires in COVID-19. Original handling: Amplified reference gene primers provided the basis for estimating nucleated cell counts. Clones were read by immunoSEQ multiplex PCR, and TCRdb kept only the in-frame ones, dropping some. That table supplies the V and J calls and clone size; D and trimming were determined from the DNA. Seen here are under 130,000 clones, about 85% observed once, and the top ten hold about 3.9%. Sequencing was performed on peripheral blood. The receptor's source is a man aged 45-65 years with acute or convalescent COVID-19.

The chain's CDR3 is CASGKGGIEAFF. In DNA, the CDR3 is TGTGCCAGCGGAAAGGGAGGAATTGAAGCTTTCTTT. The chain uses TRBV28 and TRBJ1-1, with D unresolved. This CDR3 has 12 residues. The V end lost 8 bases, the J end lost 7 bases, and 14 bases lay between the germline ends. The germline V gene has CDR1 MDHEN and CDR2 SYDVKM.